A single T cell receptor (beta chain) is shown here with its context. The antigen is undetermined. The trim removed 3 bases at V and 5 bases at J, leaving 1 base unmatched. This CDR3 has 13 amino acids. Germline V gives CDR1 MNHNS, CDR2 SASEGT. This entry belongs to a study of CD8 T cells in ankylosing spondylitis. Study results and limitations: Apparently characteristic of ankylosing spondylitis blood was a TCR beta motif (under ten highly homologous variants). Disease-linked clones bore a CD8+ phenotype and were relatively rare in peripheral blood. Significant enrichment of disease-linked clones was reportedly seen in matched ankylosing spondylitis synovial fluid.

Quantitative 5'-RACE with molecular barcodes was used to make the TCR beta libraries. TCRdb analysed the 5' RACE reads with MiXCR anew, one entry per CDR3 protein. The sample includes about 310,000 distinct CDR3 sequences, around 21% of them seen just once. The TCR was taken from a female donor with ankylosing spondylitis or in good health (not recorded which). The source material was blood, either unsorted or a sorted T cell fraction (not recorded which). The V call is TRBV6-1, the J call TRBJ1-1; 9 bases agree with TRBD1. The CDR3 sequence: CASSDGTGTEAFF. CDR3 coding DNA: TGTGCCAGCAGTGACGGGACAGGGACTGAAGCTTTCTTT.